This TCR beta chain originates from a study of cytomegalovirus exposure and HLA in healthy donors. About the research overall: An analysis done earlier identified 120 million or so unique TCR beta sequences from about 180 million T cells.

The PCR was carried out with 60 Vbeta primers and 13 Jbeta primers. Sequencing was performed with immunoSEQ multiplex PCR; in TCRdb, only in-frame clones are kept and a portion is missing. Of about 150,000 clones listed, approximately 79% are singletons. The donors comprised healthy bone marrow donors. Germline assignment: CDR1 KGHSH and CDR2 LQKENI. CDR3 size: 15 residues. Trimming cost V 2 bases and J 6 bases, with 13 bases left between them. With respect to this clone: Its target is unknown.

Overall study results and limits: In all likelihood, a cluster of highly shared sequence variants was a sequencing artifact. For most TCR sequences rarity was the rule, although some public TCRs occurred in many donors.

This TCR was sampled from a woman aged 45-65 years in good health and CMV-seropositive. The specimen was PBMCs. The genes are TRBV18 and TRBJ2-2; D remains ambiguous. The CDR3 DNA follows: TGTGCCAGCTCACCAGACCAGTCCAGCGCCGGGGAGCTGTTTTTT. Residues: CASSPDQSSAGELFF. The variable domain in full, completed from reference TRBV18 and TRBJ2-2, reads NAGVMQNPRHLVRRRGQEARLRCSPMKGHSHVYWYRQLPEEGLKFMVYLQKENIIDESGMPKERFSAEFPKEGPSILRIQQVVRGDSAAYFCASSPDQSSAGELFFGEGSRLTVL.